This T cell receptor (beta chain) was captured by sequencing in a study of blood T cell repertoires in COVID-19. Looking at the study overall: Sources were T cells, B-cell-depleted T cells, or PBMCs; the material itself was cDNA or gDNA.

TCRdb keeps only in-frame clones here, not all; method: immunoSEQ multiplex PCR. The sample consists of around 300,000 clones, around 86% of them appearing once. Recovery meant two consecutive negative NP/OP PCR tests, professional clearance, or resolved symptoms. Germline CDR1 and CDR2: SGHRS and YFSETQ. V lost 0 bases, J lost 4 bases, and 6 bases stayed unmatched. CDR3 length: 15 residues. The clonotype was recovered from a woman aged 18 to 35 who had recovered from COVID-19. V and J are TRBV5-1 and TRBJ2-7, with TRBD2 matching over 8 bases. The specimen was PBMCs or T cells enriched from blood (not recorded which). CDR3 sequence (DNA): TGCGCCAGCAGCTTGGGGACGACTAGCGTGTACGAGCAGTACTTC. It codes for CASSLGTTSVYEQYF.